The 2 T cell receptor beta chains below come from one sample, sequenced in a study of shared clonotypes between healthy human individuals. Sequenced by immunoSEQ multiplex PCR; TCRdb stores in-frame clones only, minus some. Among about 690,000 clones listed, about 92% were seen once. The sequenced sample was memory CD8+ T cells from PBMCs. The subset was: CD45RO+ cells pooled with CCR7-negative TemRA cells. Receptor source: a man aged 18 to 29 in good health. Some clones in this sample may be carry-over from other donors' samples.

The table lists this clone with a few counts. Here the CDR3 reads CASKRGNTEAFF. The CDR3, as DNA: TGTGCCAGCAAGAGAGGAAACACTGAAGCTTTCTTT. The chain uses TRBV2 and TRBJ1-1; D unresolved. Germline CDR1 is SNHLY and CDR2 is FYNNEI. This CDR3 comprises 12 residues. The germline V and J ends were trimmed by 7 bases and 2 bases, with 8 bases remaining between them. The complete variable domain, with remaining parts taken from reference TRBV2 and TRBJ1-1, reads EPEVTQTPSHQVTQMGQEVILRCVPISNHLYFYWYRQILGQKVEFLVSFYNNEISEKSEIFDDQFSVERPDGSNFTLKIRSTKLEDSAMYFCASKRGNTEAFFGQGTRLTVV.

The rearrangement joins TRBV27 to TRBJ2-7; TRBD1 matches at 7 bases. This CDR3 is 16 amino acids long. Germline CDR1 is MNHEY and CDR2 is SMNVEV (reference sequence). V gave up 0 bases and J gave up 2 bases; unmatched junction bases: 7. This chain's CDR3 is CASSLSPGTATYEQYF. Written as DNA, the CDR3 is TGTGCCAGCAGTTTATCCCCCGGGACAGCGACCTACGAGCAGTACTTC.